The 25 T cell receptor beta chains below were found in one sample sequenced in a study of cytotoxic CD8 clonotypes in ibrutinib-treated CLL. Measured with immunoSEQ multiplex PCR; TCRdb has only the in-frame clones, and not every one. The repertoire holds roughly 70,000 clones, with 90% as singletons. The specimen was PBMCs, collected after 12 months of ibrutinib treatment. These receptors all stem from a human donor with chronic lymphocytic leukemia.

The rearrangement joins TRBV5-4 to TRBJ1-1; possible D gene TRBD1, 5 bases. Trimming removed 3 bases from V and 8 bases from J, with 14 bases in between. Per germline, CDR1 SGHNT and CDR2 YYREEE (reference sequence). CDR3 length: 13 amino acids. This CDR3 reads CASSSGYNREAFF. The DNA of the CDR3 is TGTGCCAGCAGCTCGGGATATAACAGGGAAGCTTTCTTT.

The J gene is TRBJ2-3, the V gene TRBV5-6; D call uncertain. V lost 0 bases to trimming and J lost 2 bases, with 4 bases between them. There are 13 residues in the CDR3. Per germline, CDR1 SGHDT and CDR2 YYEEEE. The DNA for the CDR3 is TGTGCCAGCAGCTTGGGCAACACAGATACGCAGTATTTT. This gives the protein CASSLGNTDTQYF.

The chain employs TRBV5-1 and TRBJ1-2; unclear D gene. The ends were cut back, 0 bases at V and 5 bases at J, with 8 bases in the middle. CDR1 and CDR2 (germline): SGHRS, YFSETQ. The CDR3 loop spans 13 amino acids. The CDR3 is CASSLEVGYGYTF. The CDR3 DNA follows: TGCGCCAGCAGCTTGGAAGTCGGTTATGGCTACACCTTC. Together with reference TRBV5-1 and TRBJ1-2, the CDR3 gives the full variable domain: KAGVTQTPRYLIKTRGQQVTLSCSPISGHRSVSWYQQTPGQGLQFLFEYFSETQRNKGNFPGRFSGRQFSNSRSEMNVSTLELGDSALYLCASSLEVGYGYTFGSGTRLTVV.

The V and J genes are TRBV30 and TRBJ2-7, with TRBD1 identical over 9 bases. Germline assignment: CDR1 GTSNPN and CDR2 SVGIG (reference sequence). Germline trimming cut 1 base from V and 3 bases from J; bases unmatched to any gene: 1. CDR3 length: 13 residues. CDR3 loop: CAWSGTGVYEQYF. Here the CDR3 DNA reads TGTGCCTGGAGTGGGACAGGGGTCTACGAGCAGTACTTC.

The chain is built from TRBV7-8 and TRBJ1-2; tentative D call: TRBD1 (5 bases). CDR3 length equals 16 residues. Trimming took 1 base from V and 3 from J, leaving 15 bases between them. Germline V gene lookup returns CDR1 SGHVS and CDR2 FQNEAQ. CDR3 region: CASSLGGGPRDYGYTF. The DNA for the CDR3 is TGTGCCAGCAGCTTAGGGGGCGGACCAAGGGACTATGGCTACACCTTC.

CDR3 nucleotide sequence: TGCGCCAGCACCTTAAAGCCGGATACGCAGTATTTT. Its protein is CASTLKPDTQYF. The rearrangement links TRBV5-1 to TRBJ2-3, with D hard to call. With 6 bases removed from V and 6 bases from J, the gap between germline ends came to 11 bases. The CDR3 totals 12 residues. Germline V CDR1 and CDR2: SGHRS, YFSETQ.

This chain links TRBV4-3 with TRBJ1-1, with 9 bases that match TRBD1. The V gene's germline CDR1 is LGHNA and CDR2 YSLEER. Germline trimming cut 1 base from V and 0 bases from J; bases unmatched to any gene: 9. This CDR3 has 18 amino acids. The CDR3, as DNA: TGCGCCAGCAGCCAAGCCCCCGGACAGGGGTGGTTGAACACTGAAGCTTTCTTT. This codes for CASSQAPGQGWLNTEAFF.

V usage is TRBV28 and J usage is TRBJ1-2; D uncertain. CDR3 length: 13 amino acids. Trimming shortened V by 7 bases and J by 2 bases, and 11 bases separated the two germline ends. The germline CDR1 and CDR2 sequences are MDHEN and SYDVKM. The CDR3 loop reads CASTTQVNYGYTF. CDR3 DNA sequence: TGTGCCAGCACCACCCAAGTGAACTATGGCTACACCTTC.

The CDR3, as DNA: TGCGCCAGCAGCCAAGATGGGGGCGGGAACACTGAAGCTTTCTTT. Residues: CASSQDGGGNTEAFF. The chain employs TRBV4-3 and TRBJ1-1; the D gene is possibly TRBD1 (6 bases). Germline-derived CDR1 and CDR2 are LGHNA and YSLEER. Trimming removed 0 bases from V and 1 base from J, with 9 bases in between. The CDR3 sequence is 15 residues long.

The J gene is TRBJ1-2, the V gene TRBV2, with TRBD1 as a possible D gene (6 bases). Between the trimmed V and J ends, which lost 4 bases and 4 bases, there was a span of 13 bases. This CDR3 has 14 residues. CDR1 and CDR2 (germline): SNHLY, FYNNEI. The CDR3 DNA sequence: TGTGCCAGCAGTGTCTCAGGGGACCGCTATGGCTACACCTTC. It yields the protein CASSVSGDRYGYTF.

The chain has TRBV21-1 and TRBJ2-7; TRBD2 is the table's D call and was not checked against the DNA. TRBV21-1 is given as a pseudogene. This CDR3 has 11 amino acids. CDR3 nucleotide sequence: TGTGCCAGCAGCGATACTTACGAGCAGTACTTC. This encodes CASSDTYEQYF.

V is TRBV11-2 and J is TRBJ1-3; possible D gene TRBD1, 5 bases. Germline V CDR1 and CDR2: SGHAT, FQNNGV. V lost 0 bases and J lost 7, with 7 bases in between. The CDR3 sequence is 13 residues long. The CDR3 reads CASSLDRGNTIYF. The CDR3 DNA reads as TGTGCCAGCAGCTTAGATAGGGGCAACACCATATATTTT.

The chain uses TRBV7-9 and TRBJ1-2, with D tentatively TRBD1 (5 bases). The ends were cut back, 5 bases at V and 3 bases at J, with 16 bases in the middle. The CDR3 has 15 residues. Germline V gene lookup returns CDR1 SEHNR and CDR2 FQNEAQ (reference sequence). CDR3 region: CASSLRTRADYGYTF. The CDR3 nucleotides read TGTGCCAGCAGCCTACGGACAAGAGCGGACTATGGCTACACCTTC.

V and J are TRBV4-1 and TRBJ2-7; 10 bases are a match to TRBD2. The V and J ends lost 0 bases and 3 bases, in that order; junction bases with no gene match: 2. Germline V gives CDR1 MGHRA, CDR2 YSYEKL. The CDR3 spans 15 residues. The CDR3 protein is CASSQEQREGYEQYF. CDR3 bases: TGCGCCAGCAGCCAAGAACAGCGGGAGGGCTACGAGCAGTACTTC.

The V and J genes are TRBV6-4 and TRBJ2-7; perhaps TRBD2 as D (5 bases). From germline, CDR1 is MRHNA and CDR2 SNTAGT. This CDR3 has 15 residues. V was pared by 4 bases and J by 0 bases, with 13 bases between. DNA of the CDR3: TGTGCCAGCAGTGTAAAAGCGGCCGGCTCCTACGAGCAGTACTTC. It translates to CASSVKAAGSYEQYF.

V and J are TRBV9 and TRBJ2-2; D ambiguous. The germline gives CDR1 SGDLS, CDR2 YYNGEE. V was clipped by 4 bases and J by 2 bases, with 9 bases between them. The CDR3 extends over 14 amino acids. CDR3 DNA: TGTGCCAGCAGCAAGGGCAGAAACACCGGGGAGCTGTTTTTT. Translated: CASSKGRNTGELFF.

V gene TRBV16 combines with J gene TRBJ1-1; D ambiguous. V shed 1 base and J shed 1 base, with 10 bases lying between them. CDR1 and CDR2 (germline): KGHSY, FQNENV. The CDR3 is made up of 15 amino acids. The CDR3 DNA reads TGTGCCAGCAGCCAATTGGACCCTGGGAACACTGAAGCTTTCTTT. Amino acids: CASSQLDPGNTEAFF.

J is TRBJ2-7 and V is TRBV7-2; 7 bases are a match to TRBD2. Germline V lookup: CDR1 SGHTA, CDR2 FQGNSA. Losses at the gene ends were 5 bases for V and 3 bases for J; bases not matched to a gene: 7. The CDR3 spans 14 residues. This CDR3 is CASSIRRTSYEQYF. DNA of the CDR3: TGTGCCAGCAGCATACGACGGACTAGCTACGAGCAGTACTTC.

The chain employs TRBV4-3 and TRBJ2-7; 7 nucleotides line up with TRBD2. CDR1 is LGHNA, CDR2 YSLEER, per germline. This CDR3 is built from 15 residues. J lost 6 bases, V lost 2 bases, and 10 bases had no gene match. CDR3 bases: TGCGCCAGCAGCCAACTTGGGGGGGGGAATGGCGAGCAGTACTTC. It specifies CASSQLGGGNGEQYF.

The CDR3 region has the DNA TGTGCCAGCAGTGCAGGGGGCTCTGGAAACACCATATATTTT. Amino acid sequence: CASSAGGSGNTIYF. The chain recombines TRBV2 with TRBJ1-3, with TRBD1 matching 7 bases. Per the germline V gene, CDR1 is SNHLY and CDR2 is FYNNEI. The CDR3 totals 14 residues. J lost 0 bases, V lost 4 bases, and 0 bases had no gene match.

This clone was picked up a small number of times. The chain combines TRBV9 with TRBJ2-1; TRBD2 matches 8 bases. V lost 3 bases and J lost 10; bases outside the gene matches: 9. Germline values: CDR1 SGDLS, CDR2 YYNGEE. This CDR3 has 14 residues. For the CDR3, the DNA is TGTGCCAGCAGCGCCGGGACTAGGGGTAGGGAGCAGTTCTTC. It specifies CASSAGTRGREQFF.

The chain recombines TRBV29-1 with TRBJ1-1, with TRBD1 as a possible D gene (5 bases). Trimming removed 6 bases from V and 4 bases from J, with 18 bases in between. The CDR3 totals 14 residues. Germline V gene sequence: CDR1 SQVTM, CDR2 ANQGSEA. CDR3 sequence reads: CSVDHQGRSTEAFF. The CDR3 DNA sequence: TGCAGCGTCGATCATCAGGGTCGGAGCACTGAAGCTTTCTTT.

CDR3 sequence: CASSLSGKNQPQHF. CDR3 nucleotides: TGCGCCAGCAGCTTGTCCGGGAAAAATCAGCCCCAGCATTTT. This chain links TRBV5-1 with TRBJ1-5; D gene uncertain. Between the trimmed V and J ends, which lost 1 base and 4 bases, there was a span of 9 bases. Germline V lookup: CDR1 SGHRS, CDR2 YFSETQ. The CDR3 contains 14 residues.

This clone appeared a single time. This rearrangement joins TRBV9 to TRBJ2-7, with D maybe TRBD2 (6 bases). Trimming cost V 0 bases and J 7 bases, with 8 bases left between them. The CDR3 consists of 12 residues. From germline, CDR1 is SGDLS and CDR2 YYNGEE. The CDR3: CASSVGGLEQYF. CDR3 DNA: TGTGCCAGCAGCGTAGGCGGACTAGAGCAGTACTTC.

The sample holds a few counts of this clone. The rearrangement joins TRBV5-1 to TRBJ2-1; D possibly corresponds to TRBD2 (5 bases). The CDR3 consists of 14 residues. V lost 6 bases and J lost 2, with 12 bases in between. Germline CDR1 reads SGHRS; CDR2 reads YFSETQ. The chain's CDR3 is CASTTTETYNEQFF. The CDR3 DNA follows: TGCGCCAGCACGACTACAGAAACCTACAATGAGCAGTTCTTC.